Below, 26 T cell receptor beta chains from the same sample are listed, as sequenced in a study of cytomegalovirus exposure and HLA in healthy donors. 60 Vbeta and 13 Jbeta primers were used in PCR. TCRdb keeps only in-frame clones here, not all; method: immunoSEQ multiplex PCR. The repertoire holds 150,000 to 200,000 clones, roughly 13% seen once, with roughly 7.7% in the top ten. Sequenced material: PBMCs. The receptors were gathered from a man aged 45-60 years in good health and CMV-seropositive.

This clone was detected many times. The chain combines TRBV15 with TRBJ1-4; D is perhaps TRBD1 (6 bases). V was shortened by 4 bases and J by 8 bases, with 11 bases between the two germline ends. Per germline, CDR1 LNHNV and CDR2 YYDKDF (reference sequence). This CDR3 contains 13 residues. The CDR3, as DNA: TGTGCCACCAGCACCTGGACAGACGAAAAACTGTTTTTT. Its protein is CATSTWTDEKLFF.

This clone has only a few counts. This chain connects TRBV19 to TRBJ2-7; weak D call: TRBD1 (5 bases). The germline V gene encodes CDR1 LNHDA and CDR2 SQIVND (reference sequence). The CDR3 runs 13 residues. V lost 5 bases, J lost 6 bases, and 14 bases lay in between. The CDR3, as DNA: TGTGCCAGTAGTCAGCAAGGGGAAACCGAGCAGTACGTC. Its protein is CASSQQGETEQYV.

This clone was found a few times. V gene TRBV19 combines with J gene TRBJ1-2, with TRBD1 as a possible D gene (6 bases). This CDR3 has 14 amino acids. The V gene lost 1 base and the J gene lost 5 bases, with 11 bases spanning the gap. CDR1 is LNHDA and CDR2 is SQIVND in the germline V gene (reference sequence). In DNA form, the CDR3 reads TGTGCCAGTAGTATAGGGACAGACGGGTATGGCTACACCTTC. Its protein is CASSIGTDGYGYTF.

Regarding this clone: The identical CDR3 is also encoded by other nucleotide sequences in the sample. The rearrangement links TRBV5-1 to TRBJ1-2; TRBD1 aligns across 10 bases. Trimming cost V 3 bases and J 11 bases; bases outside gene matches: 10. Germline V gives CDR1 SGHRS, CDR2 YFSETQ. This CDR3 region has 14 residues. The CDR3 protein is CASSSTGGTGGYTF. CDR3 bases: TGCGCCAGCAGCTCGACAGGGGGCACTGGAGGGTACACCTTC.

This chain uses TRBV7-2 with TRBJ2-3; D is possibly TRBD2 (5 bases). This CDR3 spans 16 amino acids. Trimming stripped 1 base from V and 6 bases from J, with 17 bases between. Germline-derived CDR1 and CDR2 are SGHTA and FQGNSA. The CDR3 coding sequence is TGTGCCAGCAGCTTAGTAAGAAGCGGCGGTTGGGATACGCAGTATTTT. Its protein is CASSLVRSGGWDTQYF.

This clone was seen a few times. The rearrangement links TRBV6-1 to TRBJ1-2; 10 bases match TRBD1. V lost 5 bases, J lost 8 bases, and 5 bases stayed unmatched. In germline, CDR1 is MNHNS, CDR2 SASEGT. This CDR3 contains 13 residues. For the CDR3, the DNA is TGTGCCAGCAGTCGCGACAGGGGGCAAGGCTACACCTTC. It yields the protein CASSRDRGQGYTF.

The chain combines TRBV5-4 with TRBJ2-5; no firm D call. This CDR3 spans 13 amino acids. Germline V gene lookup returns CDR1 SGHNT and CDR2 YYREEE (reference sequence). V lost 0 bases and J lost 3, with 6 bases in between. The CDR3 reads CASSLASEETQYF. As DNA, the CDR3 is TGTGCCAGCAGCTTGGCGTCAGAAGAGACCCAGTACTTC. Full variable domain (outside the CDR3, taken from reference TRBV5-4 and TRBJ2-5): ETGVTQSPTHLIKTRGQQVTLRCSSQSGHNTVSWYQQALGQGPQFIFQYYREEENGRGNFPPRFSGLQFPNYSSELNVNALELDDSALYLCASSLASEETQYFGPGTRLLVL.

This clone was seen more than once but under ten times. The chain employs TRBV5-1 and TRBJ2-5, with 8 bases that match TRBD1. This CDR3 spans 14 amino acids. J lost 4 bases, V lost 4 bases, and 6 bases had no gene match. From germline, CDR1 is SGHRS and CDR2 YFSETQ. The CDR3, as DNA: TGCGCCAGCAGCCTACAGGGGGTTGGAGAGACCCAGTACTTC. It codes for CASSLQGVGETQYF.

In this sample, this clone turned up a few times. CDR3 in DNA: TGCGCCAGCAGCCAAGGGCAGGAGGGCTATGGCTACACCTTC. Translated, it gives CASSQGQEGYGYTF. The genes are TRBV4-3 and TRBJ1-2; D is ambiguous. This CDR3 is built from 14 residues. With 1 base removed from V and 4 bases from J, the gap between germline ends came to 10 bases. The germline CDR1 and CDR2 sequences are LGHNA and YSLEER.

This chain connects TRBV7-2 to TRBJ2-1, with 14 bases identical to TRBD2. V was pared by 5 bases and J by 6 bases, with 9 bases of the junction left unmatched. In germline, CDR1 is SGHTA, CDR2 FQGNSA. The CDR3 totals 17 residues. This CDR3 reads CASSLWTSGGPANEQFF. Here the CDR3 DNA reads TGTGCCAGCAGCCTATGGACTAGCGGGGGGCCGGCCAATGAGCAGTTCTTC.

A few counts support this clone. This sequence joins TRBV5-6 and TRBJ2-3; 8 nucleotides match TRBD2. Germline values: CDR1 SGHDT, CDR2 YYEEEE. CDR3 length equals 15 residues. The V segment lost 0 bases and the J segment 0 bases; nucleotides outside the gene matches: 0. CDR3 DNA sequence: TGTGCCAGCAGCTTGGCGGGGGGGAGCACAGATACGCAGTATTTT. Protein product: CASSLAGGSTDTQYF.

The V and J genes are TRBV6-5 and TRBJ2-7, with 9 bases fitting TRBD2. The J segment lost 7 bases and the V segment lost 4 bases, leaving 14 bases of the junction unmatched. Germline V gives CDR1 MNHEY, CDR2 SVGAGI. This CDR3 region has 16 residues. The CDR3 DNA reads as TGTGCCAGCAGTTTCTTCCGTTCTGGACTAGCGAGTGAGCAGTACGTC. Amino acid sequence: CASSFFRSGLASEQYV.

The rearrangement links TRBV19 to TRBJ2-3; D perhaps matches TRBD1 (6 bases). Germline CDR1 is LNHDA and CDR2 is SQIVND (reference sequence). V lost 7 bases and J lost 3, with 20 bases in between. The CDR3 runs to 16 residues. CDR3 sequence reads: CASNRGMTGRTDTQYF. The CDR3 DNA reads as TGTGCCAGTAATCGTGGCATGACAGGCCGTACAGATACGCAGTATTTT.

In its sample, this clone was seen a few times. The chain couples TRBV7-6 to TRBJ2-1, with a weak D call TRBD2 (6 bases). V lost 1 base to trimming and J lost 5 bases, with 21 bases between them. Germline CDR1 SGHVS, CDR2 FNYEAQ. CDR3 size: 18 residues. The CDR3, as DNA: TGTGCCAGCAGCTTAGTGGGCAGGAGGGCCTCGGGTGACAATGAGCAGTTCTTC. Protein sequence: CASSLVGRRASGDNEQFF.

This clone was seen a handful of times. V is TRBV6-5 and J is TRBJ2-3; the D gene is possibly TRBD1 (6 bases). Trimming pared 4 bases from V and 14 bases from J, leaving 19 bases between. The CDR3 spans 13 residues. In germline, CDR1 is MNHEY, CDR2 SVGAGI. CDR3: CASSFPGTGYRYF. CDR3 in DNA: TGTGCCAGCAGTTTCCCGGGCACAGGGTATCGGTATTTT.

V and J are TRBV21-1 and TRBJ2-1; TRBD2 is the table's D call and was not checked against the DNA. TRBV21-1 is a listed pseudogene. This CDR3 region has 17 residues. The CDR3 DNA reads as TGTGCCAGCAGCAAAGCGCTTTCCAGCGGGGGCTACAATGAGCAGTTCTTC. Amino acids: CASSKALSSGGYNEQFF.

The genes are TRBV7-3 and TRBJ2-5; a possible D gene is TRBD1 (6 bases). The germline CDR1 and CDR2 sequences are SGHTA and FQGTGA. V lost 5 bases and J lost 3, with 10 bases in between. This CDR3 is 13 amino acids long. The CDR3 DNA is TGTGCCAGCAGCCAGACAGGTGAAGAGACCCAGTACTTC. Translated: CASSQTGEETQYF.

The rearrangement uses TRBV7-8 and TRBJ1-5, with a tentative D call TRBD1 (6 bases). Germline V gives CDR1 SGHVS, CDR2 FQNEAQ. There are 15 residues in the CDR3. Trimming removed 1 base from V and 0 bases from J, with 7 bases in between. In DNA form, the CDR3 reads TGTGCCAGCAGCTTAGGACAGGTTAGCAATCAGCCCCAGCATTTT. It translates to CASSLGQVSNQPQHF.

V and J are TRBV28 and TRBJ2-5; D possibly corresponds to TRBD1 (6 bases). Germline CDR1 MDHEN, CDR2 SYDVKM. V was trimmed by 5 bases and J by 1 base, leaving 11 bases between them. The CDR3 runs 14 residues. The DNA of the CDR3 is TGTGCCAGCAGTCACGGGACACCCCAAGAGACCCAGTACTTC. Translating gives CASSHGTPQETQYF.

This clone was detected a few times. This sequence joins TRBV7-9 and TRBJ2-3; 9 positions match TRBD2. V trimming: 2 bases; J trimming: 4 bases; junction bases outside the gene matches: 7. The V gene's germline CDR1 is SEHNR and CDR2 FQNEAQ (reference sequence). The CDR3 has 16 amino acids. As DNA, the CDR3 is TGTGCCAGCAGCTTATATGGGACTAGCCAATCAGATACGCAGTATTTT. Translation: CASSLYGTSQSDTQYF.

This clone occurred a few times. The chain has TRBV4-3 and TRBJ1-6; 12 bases align to TRBD1. Germline loops: CDR1 LGHNA, CDR2 YSLEER. J lost 6 bases, V lost 3 bases, and 3 bases had no gene match. This CDR3 region has 16 residues. Here the CDR3 reads CASSQGQGAGNSPLHF. The CDR3 bases are TGCGCCAGCAGCCAGGGACAGGGGGCAGGTAATTCACCCCTCCACTTT.

This clone was detected only a few times. The chain links TRBV19 to TRBJ2-5, with 9 nucleotides matching TRBD2. The CDR3 totals 15 residues. Unmatched junction bases numbered 4, after V lost 5 bases and J lost 0 bases. In germline, CDR1 is LNHDA, CDR2 SQIVND (reference sequence). This CDR3 is CASSGASGNQETQYF. CDR3 coding DNA: TGTGCCAGTAGTGGGGCTAGCGGGAACCAAGAGACCCAGTACTTC.

This clone was observed a handful of times. The V call is TRBV4-3, the J call TRBJ2-7; 7 bases fit TRBD2. There are 15 residues in the CDR3. The germline CDR1 and CDR2 sequences are LGHNA and YSLEER. Trimming removed 1 base from V and 4 bases from J; junction bases left unmatched: 7. Here the CDR3 DNA reads TGCGCCAGCAGCCAAGTTGGGCAGGGACTATACGAGCAGTACTTC. The encoded protein is CASSQVGQGLYEQYF.

There are a few counts of this clone. The rearrangement uses TRBV6-5 and TRBJ2-5, with D tentatively TRBD1 (5 bases). CDR1 is MNHEY and CDR2 is SVGAGI in the germline V gene. Trimming removed 1 base from V and 2 bases from J, with 14 bases in between. The CDR3 loop spans 16 amino acids. CDR3 in DNA: TGTGCCAGCAGTTACTTGCGCACAGGAGAACAAGAGACCCAGTACTTC. Translating it yields CASSYLRTGEQETQYF.

V gene TRBV13 combines with J gene TRBJ2-3, with 10 bases fitting TRBD2. The CDR3 loop spans 14 amino acids. The germline CDR1 and CDR2 sequences are PRHDT and FYEKMQ (reference sequence). The V and J ends lost 6 bases and 4 bases, in that order; junction bases with no gene match: 4. The CDR3 DNA sequence: TGTGCCAGCAGAGCCAGCGGGGGGGCAGATACGCAGTATTTT. It translates to CASRASGGADTQYF.

The V and J genes are TRBV5-6 and TRBJ2-1; maybe TRBD1 (5 bases). Germline lookup yields CDR1 SGHDT and CDR2 YYEEEE. This CDR3 comprises 16 residues. V was shortened by 0 bases and J by 0 bases, with 10 bases between the two germline ends. The chain's CDR3 is CASSLARASSYNEQFF. CDR3 sequence (DNA): TGTGCCAGCAGCTTGGCCAGGGCGAGCTCCTACAATGAGCAGTTCTTC.